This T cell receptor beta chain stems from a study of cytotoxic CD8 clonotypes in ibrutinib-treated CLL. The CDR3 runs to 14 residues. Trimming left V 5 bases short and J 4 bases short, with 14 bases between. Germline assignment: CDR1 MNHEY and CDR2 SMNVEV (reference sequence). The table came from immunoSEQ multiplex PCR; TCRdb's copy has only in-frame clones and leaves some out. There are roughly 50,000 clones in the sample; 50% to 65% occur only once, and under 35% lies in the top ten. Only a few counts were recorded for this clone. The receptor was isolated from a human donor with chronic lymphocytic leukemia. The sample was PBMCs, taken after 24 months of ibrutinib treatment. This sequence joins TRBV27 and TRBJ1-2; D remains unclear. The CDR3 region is CASSLGGYPYGYTF. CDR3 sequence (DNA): TGTGCCAGCAGTCTCGGAGGGTACCCCTATGGCTACACCTTC.